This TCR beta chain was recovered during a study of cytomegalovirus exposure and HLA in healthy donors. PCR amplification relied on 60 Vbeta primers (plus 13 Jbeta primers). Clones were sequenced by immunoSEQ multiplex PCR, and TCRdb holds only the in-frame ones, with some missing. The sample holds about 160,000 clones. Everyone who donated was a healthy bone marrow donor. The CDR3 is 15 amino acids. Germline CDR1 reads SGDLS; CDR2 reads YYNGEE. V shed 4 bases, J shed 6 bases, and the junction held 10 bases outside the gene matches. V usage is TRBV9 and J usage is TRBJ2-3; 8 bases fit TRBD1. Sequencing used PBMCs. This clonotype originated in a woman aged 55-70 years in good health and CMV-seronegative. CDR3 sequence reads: CASSPTWDRSDTQYF. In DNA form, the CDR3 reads TGTGCCAGCAGCCCCACGTGGGACAGGTCCGATACGCAGTATTTT.